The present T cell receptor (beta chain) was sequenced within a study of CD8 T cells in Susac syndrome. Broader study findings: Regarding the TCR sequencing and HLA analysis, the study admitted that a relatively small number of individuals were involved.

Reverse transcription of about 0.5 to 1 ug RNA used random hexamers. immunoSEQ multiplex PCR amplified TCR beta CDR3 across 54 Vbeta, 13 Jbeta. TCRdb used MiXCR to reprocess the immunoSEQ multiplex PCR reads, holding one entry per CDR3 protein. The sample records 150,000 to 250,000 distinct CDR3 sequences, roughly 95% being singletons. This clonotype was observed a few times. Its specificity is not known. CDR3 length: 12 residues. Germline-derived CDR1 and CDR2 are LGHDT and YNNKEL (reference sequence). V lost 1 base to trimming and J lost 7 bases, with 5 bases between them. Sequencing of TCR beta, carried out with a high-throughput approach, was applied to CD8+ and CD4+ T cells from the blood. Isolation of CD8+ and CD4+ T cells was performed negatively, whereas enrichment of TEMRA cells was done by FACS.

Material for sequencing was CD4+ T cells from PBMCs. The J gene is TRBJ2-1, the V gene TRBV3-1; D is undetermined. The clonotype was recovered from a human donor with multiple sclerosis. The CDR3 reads CASSQGGNEQFF. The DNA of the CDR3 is TGTGCCAGCAGCCAAGGGGGAAATGAGCAGTTCTTC.